Shown below are 32 T cell receptor beta chains from a single sample sequenced in a study of OX40 agonist ivuxolimab in advanced cancers. Method: immunoSEQ multiplex PCR; TCRdb's copy keeps in-frame clones and lacks some. The sample shows fewer than 85,000 clones, roughly 80% of them seen only once. The specimen was CD4+ or CD8+ T cells sorted from blood, collected in a trial of the OX40 agonist ivuxolimab. All receptors derive from an adult with an advanced solid tumor such as melanoma, head and neck, liver or kidney cancer.

The chain combines TRBV19 with TRBJ2-5; D is ambiguous. Looked up from germline, CDR1 is LNHDA and CDR2 is SQIVND (reference sequence). This CDR3 spans 13 amino acids. The V gene lost 5 bases and the J gene lost 4 bases, with 11 bases spanning the gap. CDR3 protein: CASSPRTVETQYF. DNA for the CDR3: TGTGCCAGTAGTCCCAGGACGGTAGAGACCCAGTACTTC.

The genes are TRBV10-3 and TRBJ2-5, with 13 bases fitting TRBD2. V gave up 6 bases and J gave up 5 bases; unmatched junction bases: 6. The V gene's germline CDR1 is ENHRY and CDR2 SYGVKD. The CDR3 contains 15 residues. CDR3 nucleotides: TGTGCCATCAGCACCGGACTAGCGGGGGTGGAGACCCAGTACTTC. It encodes CAISTGLAGVETQYF.

V and J are TRBV7-9 and TRBJ2-7; 7 bases agree with TRBD1. Germline V lookup: CDR1 SEHNR, CDR2 FQNEAQ (reference sequence). After removal of 5 bases from V and 1 base from J, the junction contained 5 bases not matched to a gene. This CDR3 spans 14 amino acids. CDR3 in amino acids: CASSIGTVSYEQYF. The CDR3 bases are TGTGCCAGCAGCATCGGGACAGTTTCCTACGAGCAGTACTTC.

V and J are TRBV7-2 and TRBJ1-5, with 7 bases lining up with TRBD1. CDR1 and CDR2 from the germline V gene are SGHTA and FQGNSA. The J segment lost 2 bases and the V segment lost 5 bases, leaving 9 bases of the junction unmatched. The CDR3 is 16 residues long. The CDR3 is CASSPWTGYGNQPQHF. DNA for the CDR3: TGTGCCAGCAGCCCCTGGACAGGCTATGGCAATCAGCCCCAGCATTTT.

Of note for this clone: The same CDR3 is also encoded by other DNA sequences in this sample. This chain uses TRBV10-3 with TRBJ1-5; TRBD1 matches at 9 bases. J lost 5 bases, V lost 4 bases, and 0 bases had no gene match. CDR3 length equals 13 residues. Per germline, CDR1 ENHRY and CDR2 SYGVKD. For the CDR3, the DNA is TGTGCCATCAGTGGGACAGGGGATCAGCCCCAGCATTTT. Translated: CAISGTGDQPQHF.

The CDR3 here is CASSQDGGVQETQYF. The CDR3 DNA reads as TGTGCCAGCAGCCAAGATGGGGGGGTCCAAGAGACCCAGTACTTC. The chain uses TRBV4-2 and TRBJ2-5; 7 nucleotides match TRBD2. Germline CDR1 reads LGHNA; CDR2 reads YNFKEQ. V shed 0 bases, J shed 1 base, and the junction held 2 bases outside the gene matches. There are 15 residues in the CDR3.

The chain joins TRBV5-6 to TRBJ1-4, with a tentative D call TRBD1 (5 bases). The V end was cut by 5 bases, the J end by 6 bases, with 14 bases between. In germline, CDR1 is SGHDT, CDR2 YYEEEE. The CDR3 runs to 14 residues. CDR3 amino acids: CASSLQGIDEKLFF. In nucleotides, the CDR3 is TGTGCCAGCAGTTTGCAGGGAATAGATGAAAAACTGTTTTTT.

V gene TRBV4-1 combines with J gene TRBJ1-1; no reliable D call. Germline V gives CDR1 MGHRA, CDR2 YSYEKL. CDR3 size: 12 residues. V shed 2 bases and J shed 2 bases, with 3 bases lying between them. Written as DNA, the CDR3 is TGCGCCAGCAGCCAACCAAACACTGAAGCTTTCTTT. Translation: CASSQPNTEAFF.

This chain joins TRBV18 and TRBJ2-5, with D possibly called TRBD1 or TRBD2 (5 bases each). V lost 1 base to trimming and J lost 5 bases, with 5 bases between them. This CDR3 has 12 residues. Germline assignment: CDR1 KGHSH and CDR2 LQKENI. The CDR3 here is CASSPRGETQYF. DNA of the CDR3: TGTGCCAGCTCACCACGGGGGGAGACCCAGTACTTC.

This clone has only one observation. This chain uses TRBV28 with TRBJ1-2; D is unclear. The V end lost 7 bases, the J end lost 5 bases, and 11 bases lay between the germline ends. This CDR3 is 12 amino acids long. Germline-derived CDR1 and CDR2 are MDHEN and SYDVKM. This chain's CDR3 is CASIGSPYGYTF. CDR3 nucleotide sequence: TGTGCCAGCATTGGCAGCCCATATGGCTACACCTTC.

The V call is TRBV5-1, the J call TRBJ2-7; D is ambiguous. The germline V gene encodes CDR1 SGHRS and CDR2 YFSETQ. This CDR3 is built from 16 residues. V lost 4 bases to trimming and J lost 2 bases, with 19 bases between them. CDR3 DNA sequence: TGCGCCAGCAGCCTGGATGAGATTTCGAAGACCTACGAGCAGTACTTC. Encoded protein: CASSLDEISKTYEQYF.

The chain links TRBV19 to TRBJ2-7; D gene unclear. Trimming took 4 bases from V and 7 from J, leaving 17 bases between them. Germline CDR1 LNHDA, CDR2 SQIVND (reference sequence). The CDR3 covers 14 residues. Written as DNA, the CDR3 is TGTGCCAGTAGTAAGGCAGTGGGCCTTAGAGAGCAGTACTTC. Its translation is CASSKAVGLREQYF.

Concerning this clone itself: At one end the junction does not follow the germline gene, possibly because of a read error. The chain combines TRBV6-6 with TRBJ2-7; no clear D. This CDR3 comprises 12 residues. CDR1 and CDR2 (germline): MNHNY, SVGAGI (reference sequence). The CDR3 here is CASSYSELPPSF. In nucleotides, the CDR3 is TGTGCCAGCAGTTACTCGGAACTCCCTCCGAGCTTC.

V is TRBV6-6 and J is TRBJ1-6; a possible D gene is TRBD1 (5 bases). The CDR3 length is 15 residues. Germline loops: CDR1 MNHNY, CDR2 SVGAGI (reference sequence). V lost 4 bases to trimming and J lost 10 bases, with 17 bases between them. The CDR3 here is CASSSRDGDLSPLHF. The DNA of the CDR3 is TGTGCCAGCAGTTCTAGGGACGGCGACCTATCACCCCTCCACTTT.

This clone was recorded a few times. This chain connects TRBV15 to TRBJ2-1, with D unclear. The CDR3 contains 11 residues. V lost 3 bases and J 5 bases, leaving 2 bases between the germline ends. In germline, CDR1 is LNHNV, CDR2 YYDKDF (reference sequence). CDR3 bases: TGTGCCACCAGCAGGAACAATGAGCAGTTCTTC. This codes for CATSRNNEQFF. The full variable domain, its missing parts supplied by reference TRBV15 and TRBJ2-1, is DAMVIQNPRYQVTQFGKPVTLSCSQTLNHNVMYWYQQKSSQAPKLLFHYYDKDFNNEADTPDNFQSRRPNTSFCFLDIRSPGLGDTAMYLCATSRNNEQFFGPGTRLTVL.

The rearrangement joins TRBV2 to TRBJ2-7; a possible D gene is TRBD2 (5 bases). CDR3 length: 13 amino acids. CDR1 SNHLY and CDR2 FYNNEI come from the germline V gene. The germline V and J ends were trimmed by 5 bases and 4 bases, with 12 bases remaining between them. The CDR3 nucleotides read TGTGCCAGCAGTACGTTCGGGATGTACGAGCAGTACTTC. Translated: CASSTFGMYEQYF.

The chain uses TRBV28 and TRBJ1-4; the match to TRBD1 covers 9 bases. V shed 5 bases and J 7 bases; nucleotides not matched to a gene: 11. Germline CDR1 and CDR2: MDHEN and SYDVKM. CDR3 length: 16 residues. In DNA form, the CDR3 reads TGTGCCAGCAGTGTGACGAAGGGACAGGGAAGTGAAAAACTGTTTTTT. Its protein is CASSVTKGQGSEKLFF.

The J gene is TRBJ1-4, the V gene TRBV11-2; TRBD1 matches 12 bases. The germline gives CDR1 SGHAT, CDR2 FQNNGV. The CDR3 is 17 residues long. Unmatched junction bases numbered 10, after V lost 0 bases and J lost 11 bases. The CDR3 here is CASSLDGEGTGGRKLFF. In DNA, the CDR3 is TGTGCCAGCAGCTTAGATGGGGAGGGGACAGGGGGCAGGAAACTGTTTTTT.

V and J are TRBV5-1 and TRBJ1-6, with D possibly matching TRBD1 (6 bases). The CDR3 loop spans 15 amino acids. V lost 0 bases and J lost 10, with 14 bases in between. CDR1 SGHRS and CDR2 YFSETQ come from the germline V gene. The CDR3 sequence is CASSLANPGDSPLHF. The CDR3 DNA reads TGCGCCAGCAGCTTGGCGAACCCAGGGGACTCACCCCTCCACTTT.

The J gene is TRBJ2-5, the V gene TRBV18; D call uncertain. CDR1 and CDR2 from the germline V gene are KGHSH and LQKENI. Trimming removed 6 bases at V and 5 bases at J, with 13 bases between. This CDR3 spans 13 amino acids. The chain's CDR3 is CASSQALQETQYF. CDR3 DNA: TGTGCCAGCTCCCAGGCCCTCCAGGAGACCCAGTACTTC.

V and J are TRBV25-1 and TRBJ1-2, with unresolved D. V was shortened by 3 bases and J by 1 base, with 12 bases between the two germline ends. The germline gives CDR1 MGHDK, CDR2 SYGVNS. The CDR3 is 15 residues long. The CDR3 region has the DNA TGTGCCAGCAGTGATACAGCAATAAATAACTATGGCTACACCTTC. It codes for CASSDTAINNYGYTF.

The CDR3 bases are TGTGCCAGCAGTGAAGGAGGGGGCCCAAATCAGCCCCAGCATTTT. Encoded protein: CASSEGGGPNQPQHF. The genes are TRBV6-1 and TRBJ1-5; 7 bases line up with TRBD1. Germline V gives CDR1 MNHNS, CDR2 SASEGT. V lost 1 base, J lost 4 bases, and 4 bases stayed unmatched. This CDR3 is 15 amino acids long.

The chain is built from TRBV27 and TRBJ2-1; 10 bases are shared with TRBD2. Trimming at V came to 6 bases and at J to 8 bases, leaving 13 bases not matched to a gene. CDR3 size: 16 residues. Germline lookup yields CDR1 MNHEY and CDR2 SMNVEV (reference sequence). CDR3 loop: CASSPHPQAGGYEQFF. The CDR3 bases are TGTGCCAGCAGCCCCCACCCCCAAGCGGGGGGGTATGAGCAGTTCTTC.

The genes are TRBV18 and TRBJ1-1, with 9 bases aligning to TRBD1. Germline CDR1 KGHSH, CDR2 LQKENI. The J segment lost 0 bases and the V segment lost 4 bases, leaving 12 bases of the junction unmatched. This CDR3 is built from 18 residues. The CDR3 reads CASSRNPQGASVNTEAFF. In DNA form, the CDR3 reads TGTGCCAGCTCACGAAACCCACAGGGGGCCTCGGTGAACACTGAAGCTTTCTTT.

This clone was observed a few times. The chain uses TRBV9 and TRBJ2-7; D is uncertain. The ends were cut back, 4 bases at V and 6 bases at J, with 23 bases in the middle. This CDR3 comprises 16 residues. Germline CDR1 SGDLS, CDR2 YYNGEE. CDR3: CASSSGKSGFPSEQYF. In nucleotides, the CDR3 is TGTGCCAGCAGCTCAGGAAAGTCGGGTTTTCCGAGCGAGCAGTACTTC.

V is TRBV6-5 and J is TRBJ1-4, with D maybe TRBD1 (5 bases). This CDR3 region has 13 residues. Germline lookup yields CDR1 MNHEY and CDR2 SVGAGI. Trimming took 5 bases from V and 7 from J, leaving 11 bases between them. The CDR3 region has the DNA TGTGCCAGCAGTGGGGGACCGGGTGAAAAACTGTTTTTT. Protein sequence: CASSGGPGEKLFF.

Turning to this clone: Other DNA sequences from this sample encode an identical CDR3 as well. The chain links TRBV2 to TRBJ2-5, with 7 bases lining up with TRBD1. This CDR3 is 13 amino acids long. Germline loops: CDR1 SNHLY, CDR2 FYNNEI. Trimming removed 6 bases from V and 1 base from J; junction bases left unmatched: 2. The CDR3 bases are TGTGCCAGCAGAAGGGACAGCCAAGAGACCCAGTACTTC. Its protein product is CASRRDSQETQYF.

The chain has TRBV4-2 and TRBJ1-4, with TRBD1 matching over 10 bases. The CDR3 covers 16 residues. Germline trimming cut 4 bases from V and 8 bases from J; bases unmatched to any gene: 10. Germline V gene data show CDR1 as LGHNA and CDR2 as YNFKEQ. DNA of the CDR3: TGTGCCAGCAGCCCCCAAAGAGGGACAGGGGACGAAAAACTGTTTTTT. It is translated as CASSPQRGTGDEKLFF.

V is TRBV2 and J is TRBJ1-5; maybe TRBD1 (5 bases). Germline CDR1 is SNHLY and CDR2 is FYNNEI. The ends were cut back, 8 bases at V and 2 bases at J, with 25 bases in the middle. The CDR3 is 18 residues long. The CDR3 DNA sequence: TGTGCCAGCTCCGCAAGGACGGACACTTTGAAGGGCAATCAGCCCCAGCATTTT. Protein sequence: CASSARTDTLKGNQPQHF.

The chain recombines TRBV9 with TRBJ2-3; tentative D call: TRBD1 (5 bases). CDR1 is SGDLS, CDR2 YYNGEE, per germline. This CDR3 spans 16 amino acids. V was trimmed by 2 bases and J by 5 bases, leaving 18 bases between them. CDR3 amino acids: CASSVDSAGNLDTQYF. CDR3 DNA sequence: TGTGCCAGCAGCGTCGACAGTGCAGGAAACCTAGATACGCAGTATTTT. The full variable domain, its missing parts supplied by reference TRBV9 and TRBJ2-3, is DSGVTQTPKHLITATGQRVTLRCSPRSGDLSVYWYQQSLDQGLQFLIQYYNGEERAKGNILERFSAQQFPDLHSELNLSSLELGDSALYFCASSVDSAGNLDTQYFGPGTRLTVL.

V gene TRBV28 combines with J gene TRBJ1-2, with 7 bases matching TRBD1. Looked up from germline, CDR1 is MDHEN and CDR2 is SYDVKM. V lost 3 bases and J lost 7; bases outside the gene matches: 17. This CDR3 is built from 17 residues. CDR3 sequence (DNA): TGTGCCAGCAGTTTCCCGTCCGGCTCGAGACAGGGCGGTGGCTACACCTTC. This translates into CASSFPSGSRQGGGYTF.

The chain joins TRBV28 to TRBJ2-7; TRBD1 or TRBD2 may be the D gene (6 bases each). V lost 2 bases, J lost 2 bases, and 10 bases lay in between. The CDR3 spans 14 residues. CDR1 and CDR2 from the germline V gene are MDHEN and SYDVKM. The CDR3 DNA reads as TGTGCCAGCAGTTTAGTGGGGGGCACCTACGAGCAGTACTTC. This gives the protein CASSLVGGTYEQYF.